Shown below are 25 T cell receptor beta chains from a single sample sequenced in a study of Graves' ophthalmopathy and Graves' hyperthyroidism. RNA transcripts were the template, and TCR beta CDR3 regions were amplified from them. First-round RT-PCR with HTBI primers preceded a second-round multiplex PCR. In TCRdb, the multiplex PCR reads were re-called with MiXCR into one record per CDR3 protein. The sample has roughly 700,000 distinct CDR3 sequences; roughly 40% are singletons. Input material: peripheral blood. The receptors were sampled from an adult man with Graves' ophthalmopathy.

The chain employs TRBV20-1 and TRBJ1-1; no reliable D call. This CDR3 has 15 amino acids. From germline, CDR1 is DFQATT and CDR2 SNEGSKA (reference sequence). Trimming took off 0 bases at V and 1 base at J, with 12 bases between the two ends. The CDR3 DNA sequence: TGCAGTGCTAGAGAGTTAGGACTAAGGAACACTGAAGCTTTCTTT. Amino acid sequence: CSARELGLRNTEAFF.

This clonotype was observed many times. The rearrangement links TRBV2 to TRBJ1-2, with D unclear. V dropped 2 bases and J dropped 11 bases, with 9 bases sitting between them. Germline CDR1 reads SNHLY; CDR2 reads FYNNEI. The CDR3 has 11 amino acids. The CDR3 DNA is TGTGCCAGCAGTGAATGGGAGTCGTACACCTTC. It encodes CASSEWESYTF.

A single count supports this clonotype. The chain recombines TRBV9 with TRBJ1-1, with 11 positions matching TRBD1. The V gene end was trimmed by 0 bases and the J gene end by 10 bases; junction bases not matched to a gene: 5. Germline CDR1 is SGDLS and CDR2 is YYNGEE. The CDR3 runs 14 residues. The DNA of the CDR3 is TGTGCCAGCAGCGTAGGGACAGGGGGCTTTGTAGCTTTCTTT. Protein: CASSVGTGGFVAFF.

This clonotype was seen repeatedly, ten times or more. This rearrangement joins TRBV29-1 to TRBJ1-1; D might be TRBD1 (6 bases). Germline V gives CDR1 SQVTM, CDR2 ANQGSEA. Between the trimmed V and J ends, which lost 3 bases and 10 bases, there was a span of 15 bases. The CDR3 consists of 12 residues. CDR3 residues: CSVESGERVAFF. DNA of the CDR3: TGCAGCGTTGAGTCAGGGGAGCGCGTAGCTTTCTTT.

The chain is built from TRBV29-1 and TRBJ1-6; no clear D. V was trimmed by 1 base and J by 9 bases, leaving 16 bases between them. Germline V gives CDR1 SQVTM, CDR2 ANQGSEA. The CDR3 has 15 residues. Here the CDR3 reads CSVEGHGSLSSPLHF. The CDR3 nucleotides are TGCAGCGTTGAAGGTCACGGCAGCTTAAGTTCACCCCTCCACTTT. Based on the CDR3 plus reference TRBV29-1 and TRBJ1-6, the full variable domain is SAVISQKPSRDICQRGTSLTIQCQVDSQVTMMFWYRQQPGQSLTLIATANQGSEATYESGFVIDKFPISRPNLTFSTLTVSNMSPEDSSIYLCSVEGHGSLSSPLHFGNGTRLTVT.

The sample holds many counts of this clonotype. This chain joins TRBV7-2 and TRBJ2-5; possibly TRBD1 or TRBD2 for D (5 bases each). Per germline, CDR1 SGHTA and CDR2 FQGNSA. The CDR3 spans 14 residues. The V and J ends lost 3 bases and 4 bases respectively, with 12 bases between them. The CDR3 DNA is TGTGCCAGCAGCTTGCGTGGGGCGGGAGAGACCCAGTACTTC. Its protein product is CASSLRGAGETQYF.

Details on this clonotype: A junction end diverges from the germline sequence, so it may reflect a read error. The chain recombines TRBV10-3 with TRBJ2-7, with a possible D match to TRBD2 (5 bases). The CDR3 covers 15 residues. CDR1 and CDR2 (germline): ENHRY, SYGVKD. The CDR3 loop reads CASSYRLSGGYEQYF. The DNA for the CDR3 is TGTGCCAGCAGTTATCGTTTGAGCGGAGGCTACGAGCAGTACTTC.

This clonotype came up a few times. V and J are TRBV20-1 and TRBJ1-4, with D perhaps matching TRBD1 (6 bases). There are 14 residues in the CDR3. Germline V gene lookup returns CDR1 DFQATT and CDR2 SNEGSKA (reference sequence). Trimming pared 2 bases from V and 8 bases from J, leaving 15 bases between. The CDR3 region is CSARTGSLEEKLFF. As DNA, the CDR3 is TGCAGTGCTAGAACAGGGTCCCTGGAGGAAAAACTGTTTTTT.

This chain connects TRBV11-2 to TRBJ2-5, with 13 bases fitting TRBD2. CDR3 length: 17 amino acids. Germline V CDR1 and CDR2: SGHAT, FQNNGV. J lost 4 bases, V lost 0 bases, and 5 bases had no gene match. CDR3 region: CASSLELAGGFGETQYF. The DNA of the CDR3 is TGTGCCAGCAGCTTAGAACTAGCGGGAGGGTTCGGAGAGACCCAGTACTTC.

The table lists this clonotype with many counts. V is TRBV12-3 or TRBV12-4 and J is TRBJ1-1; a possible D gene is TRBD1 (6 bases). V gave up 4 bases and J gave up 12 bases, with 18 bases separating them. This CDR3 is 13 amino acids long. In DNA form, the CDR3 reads TGTGCCAGCAGTTCGCAGGGGACGGGTTTATCTTTCTTT. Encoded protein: CASSSQGTGLSFF.

The CDR3 bases are TGCAGTTACGCCTCAACTAAGACAGGAGGGGAAACTGAAGCTTTCTTT. Translated: CSYASTKTGGETEAFF. The chain employs TRBV20-1 and TRBJ1-1, with D perhaps TRBD1 (6 bases). CDR1 and CDR2 (germline): DFQATT, SNEGSKA (reference sequence). Trimming took off 8 bases at V and 5 bases at J, with 27 bases between the two ends. The CDR3 totals 16 residues.

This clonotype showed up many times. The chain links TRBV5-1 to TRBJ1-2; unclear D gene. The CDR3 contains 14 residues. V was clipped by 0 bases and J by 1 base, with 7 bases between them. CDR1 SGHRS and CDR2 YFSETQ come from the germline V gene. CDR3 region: CASSLDPLNYGYTF. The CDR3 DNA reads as TGCGCCAGCAGCTTGGACCCTCTTAACTATGGCTACACCTTC.

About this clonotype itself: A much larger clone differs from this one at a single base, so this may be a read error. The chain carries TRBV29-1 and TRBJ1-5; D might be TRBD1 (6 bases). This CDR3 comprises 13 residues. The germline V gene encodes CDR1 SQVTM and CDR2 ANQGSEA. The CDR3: CIVGVGANQPQHF. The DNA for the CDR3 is TGCATCGTTGGGGTGGGGGCCAATCAGCCCCAGCATTTT.

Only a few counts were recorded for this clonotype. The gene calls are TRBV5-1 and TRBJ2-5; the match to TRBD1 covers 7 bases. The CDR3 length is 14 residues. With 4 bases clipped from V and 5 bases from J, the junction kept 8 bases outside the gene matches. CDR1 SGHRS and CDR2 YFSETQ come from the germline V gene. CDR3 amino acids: CASSNRQGTETQYF. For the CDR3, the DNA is TGCGCCAGCAGCAACCGACAGGGAACTGAGACCCAGTACTTC.

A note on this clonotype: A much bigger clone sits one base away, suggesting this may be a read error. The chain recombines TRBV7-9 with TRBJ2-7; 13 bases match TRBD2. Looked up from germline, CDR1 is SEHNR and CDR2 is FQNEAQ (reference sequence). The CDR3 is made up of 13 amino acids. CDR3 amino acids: CANSHGLAGVKYF. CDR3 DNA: TGTGCCAACAGCCACGGACTAGCGGGAGTTAAGTACTTC.

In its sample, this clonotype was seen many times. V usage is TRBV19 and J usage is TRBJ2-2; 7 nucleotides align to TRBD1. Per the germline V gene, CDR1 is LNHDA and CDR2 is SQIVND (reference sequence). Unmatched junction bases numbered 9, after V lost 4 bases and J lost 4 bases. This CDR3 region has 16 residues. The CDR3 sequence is CASSTQTTGRTGELFF. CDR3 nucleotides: TGTGCCAGTAGTACCCAAACGACAGGGCGCACCGGGGAGCTGTTTTTT.

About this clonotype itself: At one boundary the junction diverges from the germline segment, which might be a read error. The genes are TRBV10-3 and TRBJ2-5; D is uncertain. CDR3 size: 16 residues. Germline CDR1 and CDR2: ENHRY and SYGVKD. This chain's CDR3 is CASSYIIGSEEETQYF. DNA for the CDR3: TGTGCCAGCAGTTACATTATCGGGTCAGAAGAAGAGACCCAGTACTTC.

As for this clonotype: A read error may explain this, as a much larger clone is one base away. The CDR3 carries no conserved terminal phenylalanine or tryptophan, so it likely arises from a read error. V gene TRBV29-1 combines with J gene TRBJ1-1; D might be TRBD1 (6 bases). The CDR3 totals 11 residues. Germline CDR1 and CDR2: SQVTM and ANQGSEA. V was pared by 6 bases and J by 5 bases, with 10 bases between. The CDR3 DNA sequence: TGCAGCGTCCAAGGGGGGACTGAAGCTTTCCTT. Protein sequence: CSVQGGTEAFL.

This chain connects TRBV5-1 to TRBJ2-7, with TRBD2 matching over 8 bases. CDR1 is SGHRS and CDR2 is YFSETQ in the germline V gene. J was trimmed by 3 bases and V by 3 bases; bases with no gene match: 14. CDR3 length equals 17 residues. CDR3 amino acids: CASSYLTSDGTNYEQYF. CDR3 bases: TGCGCCAGCAGCTATCTGACTAGCGATGGTACGAACTACGAGCAGTACTTC.

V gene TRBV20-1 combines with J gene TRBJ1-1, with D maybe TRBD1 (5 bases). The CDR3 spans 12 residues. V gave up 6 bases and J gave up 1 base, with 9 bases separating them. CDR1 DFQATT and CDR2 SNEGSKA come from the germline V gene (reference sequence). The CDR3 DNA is TGCAGTGCCAACACAGGGAACACTGAAGCTTTCTTT. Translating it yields CSANTGNTEAFF.

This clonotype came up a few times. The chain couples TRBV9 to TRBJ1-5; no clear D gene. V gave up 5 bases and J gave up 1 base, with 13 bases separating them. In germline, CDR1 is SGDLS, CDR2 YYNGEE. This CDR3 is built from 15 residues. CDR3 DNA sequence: TGTGCCAGCAGTATTAGCTGGGGAAGCAATCAGCCCCAGCATTTT. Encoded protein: CASSISWGSNQPQHF. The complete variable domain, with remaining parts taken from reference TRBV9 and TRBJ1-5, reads DSGVTQTPKHLITATGQRVTLRCSPRSGDLSVYWYQQSLDQGLQFLIQYYNGEERAKGNILERFSAQQFPDLHSELNLSSLELGDSALYFCASSISWGSNQPQHFGDGTRLSIL.

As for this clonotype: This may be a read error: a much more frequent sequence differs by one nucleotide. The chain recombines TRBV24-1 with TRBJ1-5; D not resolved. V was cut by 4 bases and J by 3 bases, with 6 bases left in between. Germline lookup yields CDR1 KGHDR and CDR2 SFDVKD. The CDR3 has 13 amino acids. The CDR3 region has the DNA TGTGCCACCAGTGAACGGAACAATCAGCCCCAGCATTTT. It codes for CATSERNNQPQHF.

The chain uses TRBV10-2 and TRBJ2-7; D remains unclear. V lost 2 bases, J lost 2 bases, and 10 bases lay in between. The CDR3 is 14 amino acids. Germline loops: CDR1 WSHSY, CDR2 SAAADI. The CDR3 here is CASSERATAYEQYF. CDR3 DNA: TGCGCCAGCAGTGAGAGGGCCACAGCCTACGAGCAGTACTTC.

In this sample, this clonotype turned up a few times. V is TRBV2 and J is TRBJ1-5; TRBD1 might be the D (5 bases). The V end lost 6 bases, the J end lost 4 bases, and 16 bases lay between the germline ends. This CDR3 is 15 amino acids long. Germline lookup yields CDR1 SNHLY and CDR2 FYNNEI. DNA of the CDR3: TGTGCCAGCAGGCCCGGGACCCAGAGTAATCAGCCCCAGCATTTT. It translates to CASRPGTQSNQPQHF.

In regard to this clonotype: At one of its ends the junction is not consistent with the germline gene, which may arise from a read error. This CDR3 reads CAGSRTGVTGNTIYF. CDR3 sequence (DNA): TGTGCCGGCAGCCGGACAGGGGTGACTGGAAACACCATATATTTT. The rearrangement joins TRBV11-2 to TRBJ1-3, with TRBD1 matching 9 bases. The CDR3 is made up of 15 amino acids. Germline V gene sequence: CDR1 SGHAT, CDR2 FQNNGV.